The 6 T cell receptor beta chains below come from one sample, sequenced in a study of Tregs in tolerant kidney transplant recipients. Data came from immunoSEQ multiplex PCR; TCRdb stores just in-frame clones and leaves some out. The table includes fewer than 100,000 clones, roughly 93% detected once. The sequencing used CD4+ T cells from blood, collected before the transplant. The receptors were sampled from a human donor who received a combined kidney and bone marrow transplant.

This clone was detected once. V usage is TRBV5-4 and J usage is TRBJ1-1, with 8 bases fitting TRBD1. V was pared by 4 bases and J by 0 bases, with 5 bases of the junction left unmatched. This CDR3 region has 15 residues. Germline values: CDR1 SGHNT, CDR2 YYREEE (reference sequence). The CDR3 bases are TGTGCCAGCAGCACTCGGACAGGGCTGAACACTGAAGCTTTCTTT. Amino acid sequence: CASSTRTGLNTEAFF.

The chain has TRBV30 and TRBJ1-4; 8 nucleotides agree with TRBD1. The CDR3 runs to 12 residues. With V trimmed by 5 bases and J by 8 bases, 4 bases remained unmatched. CDR1 and CDR2 (germline): GTSNPN, SVGIG (reference sequence). CDR3 loop: CAWGQGREKLFF. The CDR3, as DNA: TGTGCCTGGGGACAGGGTAGAGAAAAACTGTTTTTT.

This sequence joins TRBV5-1 and TRBJ2-7; 15 bases align to TRBD2. Per the germline V gene, CDR1 is SGHRS and CDR2 is YFSETQ. V was clipped by 4 bases and J by 3 bases; unmatched bases: 5. The CDR3 totals 16 residues. CDR3 DNA sequence: TGCGCCAGCAGCGTGGGACTAGCGGGAGGAGGCTACGAGCAGTACTTC. Encoded protein: CASSVGLAGGGYEQYF. The entire variable domain, with the rest obtained from reference TRBV5-1 and TRBJ2-7, is as follows: KAGVTQTPRYLIKTRGQQVTLSCSPISGHRSVSWYQQTPGQGLQFLFEYFSETQRNKGNFPGRFSGRQFSNSRSEMNVSTLELGDSALYLCASSVGLAGGGYEQYFGPGTRLTVT.

The chain uses TRBV5-5 and TRBJ2-2; 8 nucleotides line up with TRBD1. The CDR3 extends over 16 amino acids. J lost 0 bases, V lost 3 bases, and 4 bases had no gene match. The germline V gene encodes CDR1 SGHKS and CDR2 YYEKEE (reference sequence). CDR3 protein: CASSSTGATNTGELFF. CDR3 bases: TGTGCCAGCAGCTCGACAGGGGCTACGAACACCGGGGAGCTGTTTTTT.

The chain links TRBV18 to TRBJ1-1; 7 nucleotides match TRBD1. Germline V gene data show CDR1 as KGHSH and CDR2 as LQKENI. The CDR3 spans 15 residues. V lost 3 bases, J lost 1 base, and 5 bases stayed unmatched. CDR3 protein: CASSPSDRANTEAFF. Here the CDR3 DNA reads TGTGCCAGCTCACCGAGTGACAGGGCGAACACTGAAGCTTTCTTT. Full variable domain (outside the CDR3, taken from reference TRBV18 and TRBJ1-1): NAGVMQNPRHLVRRRGQEARLRCSPMKGHSHVYWYRQLPEEGLKFMVYLQKENIIDESGMPKERFSAEFPKEGPSILRIQQVVRGDSAAYFCASSPSDRANTEAFFGQGTRLTVV.

This clone was seen only a few times. The chain uses TRBV9 and TRBJ1-2; D not certain. The CDR3 runs to 14 residues. Germline CDR1 reads SGDLS; CDR2 reads YYNGEE. V was trimmed by 1 base and J by 0 bases, leaving 7 bases between them. This chain's CDR3 is CASSVWEANYGYTF. In DNA form, the CDR3 reads TGTGCCAGCAGCGTATGGGAGGCTAACTATGGCTACACCTTC.